This TCR beta chain originates from a study of blood T cell repertoires in COVID-19. The wider study: COVID-19 samples, acute and convalescent, were from the United States, Italy and Spain. The analysed material was cDNA or gDNA that came from T cells, B-cell-depleted T cells, or PBMCs.

The CDR3 is made up of 16 amino acids. Germline CDR1 is LNHDA and CDR2 is SQIVND (reference sequence). The V and J ends lost 0 bases and 9 bases respectively, with 18 bases between them. In the study's own analysis: Nucleated cell number was recorded as an estimate derived from reference gene primer amplification. Produced via immunoSEQ multiplex PCR; TCRdb's table is partial and in-frame only. V, J and clone size were drawn from that table, and D and trimming were deduced from the DNA. The sample lists 100,000 to 150,000 clones; about 81% were seen once. The specimen was peripheral blood. The receptor was derived from a woman between 45 and 65 years old with acute or convalescent COVID-19. The chain combines TRBV19 with TRBJ1-5; D is perhaps TRBD1 (5 bases). CDR3 in amino acids: CASSIDPRGTLRPQHF. CDR3 nucleotide sequence: TGTGCCAGTAGTATAGATCCCCGGGGGACCCTCCGGCCCCAGCATTTT.